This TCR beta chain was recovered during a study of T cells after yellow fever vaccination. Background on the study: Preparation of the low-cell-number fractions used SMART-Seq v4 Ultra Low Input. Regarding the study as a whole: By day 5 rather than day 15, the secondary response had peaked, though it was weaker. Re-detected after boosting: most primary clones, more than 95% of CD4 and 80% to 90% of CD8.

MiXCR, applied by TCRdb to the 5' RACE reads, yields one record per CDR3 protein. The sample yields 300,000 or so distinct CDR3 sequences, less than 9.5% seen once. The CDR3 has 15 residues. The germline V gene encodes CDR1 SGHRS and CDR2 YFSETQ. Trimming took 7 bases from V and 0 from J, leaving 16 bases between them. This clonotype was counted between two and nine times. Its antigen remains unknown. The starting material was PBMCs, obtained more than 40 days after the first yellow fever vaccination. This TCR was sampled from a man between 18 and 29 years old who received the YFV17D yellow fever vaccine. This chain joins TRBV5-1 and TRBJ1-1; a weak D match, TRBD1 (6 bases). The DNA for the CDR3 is TGCGCCAGCGCCCGAGGGGGGGGCATGAACACTGAAGCTTTCTTT. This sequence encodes CASARGGGMNTEAFF.